This T cell receptor beta chain was recorded in a study of blood T cells in healthy people across ages (dated by TCRdb to between 2014 and 2017). Context from the whole study: In model experiments, template switching captured roughly one uniquely barcoded TCR beta cDNA molecule for every two T cells. To avoid experimental bias, donors of different ages were randomly spread across the sequencing lanes. The donors were divided into four age groups: young (average approximately 17 years), middle-aged (approximately 41), aged (62) and long-lived (around 87). Using deep sequencing normalized with unique cDNA molecular identifiers, the study measured how TCR beta repertoire diversity changes with age. For two donors (one aged 18 to 29 and one aged 80 or older), the study analyzed two additional independent replicas of 1 million unique cDNA reads from the same blood draw.

Turning to this clonotype: Its specific antigen is unknown. No much larger clonotype is one base removed from it; base qualities were not supplied.

The library was made by 5' RACE. Sequencing used an Illumina HiSeq 2500. The second PCR ran for about 6 to 11 cycles and used a J-beta primer mix along with a sample-barcoded 5' primer. A template-switch 5' adaptor carrying 12 random nucleotides introduced a unique molecular identifier onto each TCR beta cDNA molecule. Each sample yielded at least 2.5 million CDR3-containing paired-end reads. First-strand cDNA was synthesized from all RNA with the Mint cDNA synthesis kit, primed by a TRBC-specific oligonucleotide. After uracil-DNA glycosylase treatment, a first 18-cycle PCR used universal primers M1SS and BC2_uni_R on all cDNA. Per the authors' processing: For normalization, 1 million high-quality reads were randomly selected from each sample, with every read carrying a distinct molecular identifier. Reads with shared molecular identifiers were discarded instead of being binned into consensus sequences. MiTCR, set to a Q25 quality threshold and the strictest error-elimination algorithm, was used for CDR3 identification, clonotype clustering and error correction. A nonparametric unseen species model using Euler transformation provided a lower-bound estimate of total TCR beta diversity. The public sequencing data were trimmed at Q25 with fastp and processed into clonotypes with MiXCR by TCRdb, which kept only in-frame beta chains. Identical CDR3 proteins give one entry, which carries the most common genes and DNA. None of the V and J calls come from the authors' own analysis; TCRdb made them. This sample has fewer than 950,000 distinct CDR3 sequences in its table, and 36% of those were observed once. The leading ten clones occupy 10% to 15% of the sample.

CDR3 length: 15 amino acids, cysteine to phenylalanine. The sequence is cut down to CDR3 DNA, 45 bases in frame from base 1. V has 5 bases trimmed and J has 5 bases trimmed; junction bases matching no gene number 9. The germline V gene (reference sequence) specifies MNHEY as CDR1 and SMNVEV as CDR2. General conclusions and limits of the study: Compared with the aged group, the long-lived group had more naive CD4+ T cells, fewer expanded clones and increased TCR diversity, a pattern suggesting age selection. Total diversity estimates from one million sequenced T cells were considered lower bounds and underestimates. Conclusive comparison of naive and antigen-experienced compartments was prevented by the profiling of bulk unsorted PBMCs. As age increased, observed TCR beta diversity per million T cells dropped in a roughly linear way, and a significant reduction was already evident by age about 40. Because the CMV infection status of the donors was unknown, age-related changes in expanded clonotypes may potentially have been confounded. A strong correlation was found between observed TCR beta diversity and the percentage of naive T cells measured by flow cytometry.

Donors were 40 or so systemically healthy Caucasian individuals from Russia aged roughly 6 to 95 years. About 10 milliliters of peripheral blood were collected from each donor into EDTA-treated Vacutainer tubes. Ficoll-Paque density-gradient centrifugation was used to isolate PBMCs, with at least 6.5 million obtained per sample. Total RNA was extracted from PBMCs with Trizol reagent, with at least 5.5 micrograms obtained per sample. For every donor, an aliquot of PBMCs went through flow cytometry to measure the percentages of naive CD45RAhigh/CD27high T cells. The chain was built from TRBV27 and TRBJ2-5; the central 9 bases match TRBD2. The receptor was isolated from a man aged 18 to 29 in good health. The sequencing input was blood. The DNA sequence is as follows: TGTGCCAGCAGTCCCTCGGCTAGCGGGGACGAGACCCAGTACTTC. This is translated as CASSPSASGDETQYF.